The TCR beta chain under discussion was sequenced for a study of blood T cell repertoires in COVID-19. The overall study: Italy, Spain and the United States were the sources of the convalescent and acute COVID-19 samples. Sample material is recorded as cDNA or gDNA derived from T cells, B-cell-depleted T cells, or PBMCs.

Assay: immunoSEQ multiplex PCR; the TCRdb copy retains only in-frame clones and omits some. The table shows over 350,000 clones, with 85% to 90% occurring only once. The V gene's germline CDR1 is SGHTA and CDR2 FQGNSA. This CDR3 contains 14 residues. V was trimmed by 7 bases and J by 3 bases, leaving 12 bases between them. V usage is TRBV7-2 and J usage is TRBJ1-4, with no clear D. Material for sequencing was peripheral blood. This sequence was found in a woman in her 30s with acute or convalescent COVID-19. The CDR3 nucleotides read TGTGCCAGCAAAGATGGCCTTTCTAATGAAAAACTGTTTTTT. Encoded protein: CASKDGLSNEKLFF.